This T cell receptor beta chain was recorded in a study of T cells in Graves' hyperthyroidism and ophthalmopathy. Amplification targeted TCR beta CDR3 regions from RNA transcripts. The HTBI primer set was used in a first-round RT-PCR of the TCR CDR3. TCRdb fed the multiplex PCR reads into MiXCR, producing one record per CDR3 protein. This table has 490,000 or so distinct CDR3 sequences, about 22% appearing once. Germline loops: CDR1 SQVTM, CDR2 ANQGSEA. The CDR3 runs 14 residues. The V end lost 5 bases, the J end lost 2 bases, and 16 bases lay between the germline ends. This clonotype originated in a woman between 65 and 79 years old with Graves' ophthalmopathy. Sequenced material: blood. The genes are TRBV29-1 and TRBJ2-7; tentative D call: TRBD2 (6 bases). The CDR3 bases are TGCAGCGTTTCTAAAGGAGGGTCTACCTACGAGCAGTACTTC. Translation gives CSVSKGGSTYEQYF.